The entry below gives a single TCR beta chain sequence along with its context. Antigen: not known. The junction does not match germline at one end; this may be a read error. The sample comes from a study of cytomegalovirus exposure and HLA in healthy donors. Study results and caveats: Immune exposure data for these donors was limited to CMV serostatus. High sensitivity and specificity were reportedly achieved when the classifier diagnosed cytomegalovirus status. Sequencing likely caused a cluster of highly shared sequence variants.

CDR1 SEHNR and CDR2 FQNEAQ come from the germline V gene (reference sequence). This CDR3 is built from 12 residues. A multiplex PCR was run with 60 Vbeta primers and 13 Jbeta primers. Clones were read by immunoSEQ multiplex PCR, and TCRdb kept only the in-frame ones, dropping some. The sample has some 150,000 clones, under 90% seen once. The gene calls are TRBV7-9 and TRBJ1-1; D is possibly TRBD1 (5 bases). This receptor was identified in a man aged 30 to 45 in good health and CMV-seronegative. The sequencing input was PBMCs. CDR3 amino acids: CSSSLASGGAFF. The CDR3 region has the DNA TGTTCCAGCAGCTTAGCAAGCGGGGGAGCTTTCTTT.